Below are 25 T cell receptor beta chains sequenced from a single sample in a study of CXCR3-negative and CXCR3-positive naive CD8 T cells. With UMI labels, 5' RACE was used to prepare the TRB cDNA libraries. TCRdb reanalyzed the 5' RACE reads, giving one entry per CDR3 protein sequence and no DNA. Its clone listing holds about 51,000 distinct CDR3 sequences. Their cognate antigens are unknown. Study findings and constraints: A higher hydrophobicity marked the TRB CDR3s of CXCR3-positive naive cells versus CXCR3-negative naive cells.

Sequencing was performed on naive CXCR3+ CD8+ T cells from blood. Subset given: CD45RO-CCR7+CD27+CD95- naive CD8+ T cells expressing CXCR3 (TNR3+). Receptors were obtained from a human donor in good health. Some clones in this sample may be carry-over from other donors' samples.

The V and J genes are TRBV4-2 and TRBJ2-7. The CDR3 covers 15 residues. The V gene's germline CDR1 is LGHNA and CDR2 YNFKEQ. CDR3 residues: CASSHNSAEPYEQYF.

This chain connects TRBV11-2 to TRBJ2-7; checking the TCRdb D call of TRBD2 is not possible without DNA. This CDR3 region has 13 residues. CDR1 SGHAT and CDR2 FQNNGV come from the germline V gene. CDR3 protein: CASSFRPTYEQYF.

The rearrangement uses TRBV5-5 and TRBJ1-2. The germline gives CDR1 SGHKS, CDR2 YYEKEE (reference sequence). The CDR3 spans 13 residues. This CDR3 is CASSPTEAYGYTF.

This chain links TRBV27 with TRBJ2-7. The CDR3 extends over 11 amino acids. CDR1 and CDR2 from the germline V gene are MNHEY and SMNVEV (reference sequence). The chain's CDR3 is CASSYGYEQYF.

The V call is TRBV24-1, the J call TRBJ2-5. CDR3 length equals 13 residues. Germline V gene sequence: CDR1 KGHDR, CDR2 SFDVKD. CDR3 protein: CATSDLLGTPQYF.

The chain uses TRBV2 and TRBJ2-6; TCRdb outputs TRBD2, but without DNA this stays unchecked. The CDR3 loop spans 14 amino acids. Germline CDR1 and CDR2: SNHLY and FYNNEI. CDR3 region: CASGEFSGANVLTF.

The chain links TRBV28 to TRBJ2-7. CDR1 MDHEN and CDR2 SYDVKM come from the germline V gene. The CDR3 length is 15 residues. This chain's CDR3 is CASSFIRELTYEQYF.

This chain uses TRBV12-3 or TRBV12-4 with TRBJ2-7; the D gene TCRdb calls, TRBD1, cannot be checked with no DNA. The CDR3 consists of 16 residues. The chain's CDR3 is CASSSLQGLESYEQYF.

The V and J genes are TRBV5-6 and TRBJ2-7; TCRdb outputs TRBD1, but without DNA this stays unchecked. Germline CDR1 reads SGHDT; CDR2 reads YYEEEE. The CDR3 has 15 amino acids. The CDR3 spells CASSLAGQGGPEQYF.

The chain joins TRBV29-1 to TRBJ2-5; TCRdb returns TRBD2, unconfirmable since there is no DNA. The CDR3 covers 17 residues. The germline V gene has CDR1 SQVTM and CDR2 ANQGSEA. This CDR3 is CSVEVVAGGRGEETQYF. The whole variable domain, filled in from reference TRBV29-1 and TRBJ2-5, reads SAVISQKPSRDICQRGTSLTIQCQVDSQVTMMFWYRQQPGQSLTLIATANQGSEATYESGFVIDKFPISRPNLTFSTLTVSNMSPEDSSIYLCSVEVVAGGRGEETQYFGPGTRLLVL.

The chain carries TRBV12-3 or TRBV12-4 and TRBJ1-2; TCRdb outputs TRBD1, but without DNA this stays unchecked. The CDR3 consists of 16 residues. CDR3 loop: CASSLAAIAGDYGYTF.

The chain has TRBV7-2 and TRBJ2-7; TCRdb names TRBD1, which stays unverified in the absence of DNA. Germline CDR1 and CDR2: SGHTA and FQGNSA. This CDR3 is built from 17 residues. CDR3 region: CASSLELTGQGTHEQYF.

J is TRBJ2-7 and V is TRBV13; the D call from TCRdb, TRBD1, cannot be confirmed without DNA. The V gene's germline CDR1 is PRHDT and CDR2 FYEKMQ (reference sequence). The CDR3 spans 15 residues. The CDR3 protein is CASSFGQGSGNEQYF.

The chain recombines TRBV5-1 with TRBJ2-5; TCRdb reports TRBD1, a call that lacks DNA to check it against. CDR3 length: 15 amino acids. CDR1 SGHRS and CDR2 YFSETQ come from the germline V gene. CDR3 loop: CASSNSAGTSETQYF.

The chain carries TRBV9 and TRBJ2-2; TCRdb's D gene call, TRBD1, goes unchecked for lack of DNA. This CDR3 has 15 amino acids. CDR1 is SGDLS and CDR2 is YYNGEE in the germline V gene. The CDR3 here is CASSGQGVGTGELFF.

The chain has TRBV20-1 and TRBJ2-1; as DNA is missing, the TRBD2 call by TCRdb cannot be tested. Germline V CDR1 and CDR2: DFQATT, SNEGSKA (reference sequence). The CDR3 has 15 amino acids. The CDR3 sequence: CSARETSGDYNEQFF.

This chain joins TRBV25-1 and TRBJ1-1. The length of the CDR3 is 14 residues. The germline V gene encodes CDR1 MGHDK and CDR2 SYGVNS. This CDR3 reads CASSEFAGTTEAFF.

This chain connects TRBV5-1 to TRBJ1-5. Germline CDR1 is SGHRS and CDR2 is YFSETQ. This CDR3 comprises 13 residues. CDR3 protein: CASSSGPNQPQHF.

The chain combines TRBV11-2 with TRBJ2-5; TCRdb picks TRBD2, but there is no DNA to check that call. There are 17 residues in the CDR3. The germline CDR1 and CDR2 sequences are SGHAT and FQNNGV. The CDR3 loop reads CASSLYPSGGAEETQYF.

The gene calls are TRBV10-1 and TRBJ1-5; without DNA, the TCRdb call of TRBD1 cannot be checked. CDR3 length: 12 residues. CDR1 is WNHNN, CDR2 SYGVQD, per germline (reference sequence). CDR3 loop: CASGQGNQPQHF.

The V call is TRBV12-3 or TRBV12-4, the J call TRBJ2-7; TCRdb's D gene call, TRBD1, goes unchecked for lack of DNA. CDR3 length equals 14 residues. The CDR3: CASSFGDRSHEQYF.

V gene TRBV27 combines with J gene TRBJ2-7; lacking DNA, the TRBD1 call made by TCRdb goes unchecked. CDR1 and CDR2 from the germline V gene are MNHEY and SMNVEV (reference sequence). The CDR3 has 15 residues. CDR3 protein: CASSLTTGKSYEQYF.

The chain couples TRBV9 to TRBJ1-2. The CDR3 has 14 residues. CDR1 and CDR2 (germline): SGDLS, YYNGEE. CDR3 sequence: CASSVGGSNYGYTF.

The chain carries TRBV7-9 and TRBJ2-3. The CDR3 spans 14 residues. Germline V gene sequence: CDR1 SEHNR, CDR2 FQNEAQ (reference sequence). CDR3 sequence: CASSLSTYTDTQYF.

This chain connects TRBV12-3 or TRBV12-4 to TRBJ2-1; TCRdb outputs TRBD2, but without DNA this stays unchecked. The CDR3 is made up of 15 amino acids. CDR3 loop: CASTPFERSYNEQFF.